The sequence of this T cell receptor beta chain was determined in a study of T cell responses to AZD1222 COVID-19 vaccine. Study conclusions and caveats: Every sample of the repertoires postdated the peak T cell response. Females made up more of the donors, who were largely white British, and clonal diversity may have come out too low. With two AZD1222 doses given, Spike-specific TCR breadth and depth both rose.

This clone was detected a few times. The antigen remains undetermined. The CDR3 sequence is 16 residues long. Profiled with immunoSEQ multiplex PCR; TCRdb holds only in-frame clones, not every one. The sample consists of about 160,000 clones, around nine tenths of them appearing once. The chain links TRBV21-1 to TRBJ2-3. TRBV21-1 is tagged as a pseudogene. The sample here was peripheral blood, taken on day 0 of AZD1222 vaccination. The receptor's source is an adult in good health. The CDR3, as DNA: TGTGCCAGCAGCAAAGTCGGTGGCAGATCCACAGATACGCAGTATTTT. Translation: CASSKVGGRSTDTQYF.